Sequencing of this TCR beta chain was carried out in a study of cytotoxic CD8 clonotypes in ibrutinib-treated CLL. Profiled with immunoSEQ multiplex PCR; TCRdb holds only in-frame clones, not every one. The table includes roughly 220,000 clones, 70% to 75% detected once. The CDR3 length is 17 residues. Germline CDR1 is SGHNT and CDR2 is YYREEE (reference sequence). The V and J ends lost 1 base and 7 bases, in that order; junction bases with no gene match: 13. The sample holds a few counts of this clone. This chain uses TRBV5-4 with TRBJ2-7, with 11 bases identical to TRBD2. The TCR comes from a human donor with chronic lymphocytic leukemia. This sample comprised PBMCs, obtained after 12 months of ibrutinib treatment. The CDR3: CASSLLAGGRNYGEQYF. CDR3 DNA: TGTGCCAGCAGCTTGCTAGCGGGAGGCCGAAATTATGGGGAGCAGTACTTC.